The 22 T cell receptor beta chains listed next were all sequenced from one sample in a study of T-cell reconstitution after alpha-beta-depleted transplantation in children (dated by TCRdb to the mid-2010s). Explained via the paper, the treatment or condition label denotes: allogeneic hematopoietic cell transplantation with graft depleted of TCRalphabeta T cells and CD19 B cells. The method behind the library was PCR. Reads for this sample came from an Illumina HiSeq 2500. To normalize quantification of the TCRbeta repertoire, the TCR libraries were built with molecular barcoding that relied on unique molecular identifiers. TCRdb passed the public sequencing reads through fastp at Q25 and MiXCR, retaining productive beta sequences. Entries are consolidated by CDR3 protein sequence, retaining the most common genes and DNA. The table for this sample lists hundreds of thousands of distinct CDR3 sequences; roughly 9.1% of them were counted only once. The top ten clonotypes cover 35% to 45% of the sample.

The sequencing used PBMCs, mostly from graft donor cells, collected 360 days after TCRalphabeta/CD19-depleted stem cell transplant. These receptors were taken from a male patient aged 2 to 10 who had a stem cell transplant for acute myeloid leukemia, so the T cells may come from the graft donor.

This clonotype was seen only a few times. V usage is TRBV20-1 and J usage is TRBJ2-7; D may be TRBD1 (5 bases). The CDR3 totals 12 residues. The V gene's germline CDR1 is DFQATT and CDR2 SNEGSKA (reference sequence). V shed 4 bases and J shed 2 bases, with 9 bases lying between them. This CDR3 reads CSAIDSTYEQYF. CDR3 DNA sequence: TGCAGTGCTATAGACAGCACCTACGAGCAGTACTTC.

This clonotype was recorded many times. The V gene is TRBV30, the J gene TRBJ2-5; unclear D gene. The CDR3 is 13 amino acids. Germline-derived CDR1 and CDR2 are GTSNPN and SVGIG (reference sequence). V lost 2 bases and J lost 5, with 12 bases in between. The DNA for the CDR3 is TGTGCCTGGAGTCCCCAGAGGCGGGAGACCCAGTACTTC. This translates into CAWSPQRRETQYF.

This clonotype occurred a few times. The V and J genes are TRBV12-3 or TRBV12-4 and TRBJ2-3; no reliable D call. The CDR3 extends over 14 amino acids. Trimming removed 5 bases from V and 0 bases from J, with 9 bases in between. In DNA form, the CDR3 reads TGTGCCAGCAGTCCCGAAGCTAGCACAGATACGCAGTATTTT. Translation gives CASSPEASTDTQYF.

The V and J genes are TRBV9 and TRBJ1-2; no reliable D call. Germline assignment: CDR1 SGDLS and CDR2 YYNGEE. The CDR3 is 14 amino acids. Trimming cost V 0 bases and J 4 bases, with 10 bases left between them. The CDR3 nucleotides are TGTGCCAGCAGCGTAGTTAGCGGAGGCTATGGCTACACCTTC. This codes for CASSVVSGGYGYTF.

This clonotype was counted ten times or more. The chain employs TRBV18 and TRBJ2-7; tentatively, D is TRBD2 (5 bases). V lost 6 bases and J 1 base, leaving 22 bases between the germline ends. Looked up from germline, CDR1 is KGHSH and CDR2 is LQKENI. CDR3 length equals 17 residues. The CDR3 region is CASSPGSDYALSYEQYF. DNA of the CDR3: TGTGCCAGCTCCCCGGGAAGCGATTACGCCCTTTCCTACGAGCAGTACTTC. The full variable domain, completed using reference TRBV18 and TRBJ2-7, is NAGVMQNPRHLVRRRGQEARLRCSPMKGHSHVYWYRQLPEEGLKFMVYLQKENIIDESGMPKERFSAEFPKEGPSILRIQQVVRGDSAAYFCASSPGSDYALSYEQYFGPGTRLTVT.

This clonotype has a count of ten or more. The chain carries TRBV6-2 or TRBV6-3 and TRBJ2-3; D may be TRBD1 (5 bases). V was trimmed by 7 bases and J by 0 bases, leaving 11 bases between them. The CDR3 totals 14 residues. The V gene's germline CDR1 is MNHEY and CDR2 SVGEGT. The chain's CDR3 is CASTNRLSTDTQYF. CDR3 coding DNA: TGTGCCAGCACCAACAGGCTTAGCACAGATACGCAGTATTTT.

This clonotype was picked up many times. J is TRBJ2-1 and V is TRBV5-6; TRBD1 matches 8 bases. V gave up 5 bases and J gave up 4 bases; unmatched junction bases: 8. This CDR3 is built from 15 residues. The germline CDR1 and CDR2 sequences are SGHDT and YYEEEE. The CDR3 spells CASRRGQGAYNEQFF. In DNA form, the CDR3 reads TGTGCCAGCAGGCGCGGGCAGGGGGCTTACAATGAGCAGTTCTTC.

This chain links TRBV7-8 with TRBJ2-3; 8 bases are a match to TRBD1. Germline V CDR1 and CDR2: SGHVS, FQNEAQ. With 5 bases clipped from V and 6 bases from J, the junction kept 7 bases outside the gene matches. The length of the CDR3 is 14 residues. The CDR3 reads CASSRDRWADTQYF. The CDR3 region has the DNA TGTGCCAGCAGCCGGGACAGGTGGGCGGATACGCAGTATTTT.

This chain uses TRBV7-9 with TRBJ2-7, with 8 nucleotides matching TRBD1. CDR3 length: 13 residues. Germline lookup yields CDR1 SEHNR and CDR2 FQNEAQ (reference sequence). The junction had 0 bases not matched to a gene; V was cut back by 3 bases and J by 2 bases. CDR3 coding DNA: TGTGCCAGCAGCTTGGACAGGGCCTACGAGCAGTACGTC. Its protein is CASSLDRAYEQYV.

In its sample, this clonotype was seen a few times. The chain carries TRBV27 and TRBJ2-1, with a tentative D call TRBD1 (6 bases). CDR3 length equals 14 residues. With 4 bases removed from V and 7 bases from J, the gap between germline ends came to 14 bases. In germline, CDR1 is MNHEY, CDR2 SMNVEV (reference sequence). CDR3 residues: CASSYQGLRNEQFF. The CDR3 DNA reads TGTGCCAGCAGTTATCAGGGGTTAAGGAATGAGCAGTTCTTC.

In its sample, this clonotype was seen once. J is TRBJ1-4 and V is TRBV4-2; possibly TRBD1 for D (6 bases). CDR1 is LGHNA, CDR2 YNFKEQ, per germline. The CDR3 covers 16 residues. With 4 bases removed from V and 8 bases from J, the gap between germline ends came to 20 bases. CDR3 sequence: CASSLGQRVLQEKLFF. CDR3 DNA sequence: TGTGCCAGCAGCCTCGGACAGAGGGTCCTGCAAGAAAAACTGTTTTTT.

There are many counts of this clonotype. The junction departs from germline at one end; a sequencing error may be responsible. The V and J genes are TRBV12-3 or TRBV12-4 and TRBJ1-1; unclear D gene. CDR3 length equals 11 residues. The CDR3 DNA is TGCGCCAGCAGCTTGGACACTGAAGCTTTCTTT. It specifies CASSLDTEAFF.

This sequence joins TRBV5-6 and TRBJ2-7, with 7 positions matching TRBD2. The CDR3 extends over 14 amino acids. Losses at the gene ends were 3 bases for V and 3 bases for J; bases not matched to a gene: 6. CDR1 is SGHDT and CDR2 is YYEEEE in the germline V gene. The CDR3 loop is CASSYGTNNYEQYF. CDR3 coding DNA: TGTGCCAGCAGCTACGGGACTAATAACTACGAGCAGTACTTC.

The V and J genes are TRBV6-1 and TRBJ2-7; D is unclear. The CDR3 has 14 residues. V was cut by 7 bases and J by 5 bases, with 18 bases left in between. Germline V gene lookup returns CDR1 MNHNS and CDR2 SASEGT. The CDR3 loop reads CASKRVLFSHEQYF. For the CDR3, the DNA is TGTGCCAGCAAAAGGGTACTCTTTTCCCACGAGCAGTACTTC.

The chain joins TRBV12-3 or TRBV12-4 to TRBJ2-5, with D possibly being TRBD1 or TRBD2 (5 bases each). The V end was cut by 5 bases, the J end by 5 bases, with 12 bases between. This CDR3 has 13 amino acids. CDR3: CASSRRQRETQYF. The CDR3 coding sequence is TGTGCCAGCAGTCGCCGACAGCGGGAGACCCAGTACTTC.

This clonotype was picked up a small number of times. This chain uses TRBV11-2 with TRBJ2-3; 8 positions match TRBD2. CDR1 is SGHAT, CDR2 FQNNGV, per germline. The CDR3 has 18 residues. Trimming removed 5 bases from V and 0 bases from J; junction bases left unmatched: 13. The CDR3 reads CASSRIGAGAVSTDTQYF. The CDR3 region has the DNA TGTGCCAGCAGCAGGATCGGAGCGGGAGCAGTGAGCACAGATACGCAGTATTTT.

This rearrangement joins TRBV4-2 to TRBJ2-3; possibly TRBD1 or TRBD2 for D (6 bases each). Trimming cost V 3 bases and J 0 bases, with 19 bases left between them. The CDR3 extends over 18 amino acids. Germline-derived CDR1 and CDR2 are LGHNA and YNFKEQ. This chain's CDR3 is CASSHGVVRGTSTDTQYF. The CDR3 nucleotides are TGTGCCAGCAGCCACGGCGTGGTAAGGGGGACTAGCACAGATACGCAGTATTTT.

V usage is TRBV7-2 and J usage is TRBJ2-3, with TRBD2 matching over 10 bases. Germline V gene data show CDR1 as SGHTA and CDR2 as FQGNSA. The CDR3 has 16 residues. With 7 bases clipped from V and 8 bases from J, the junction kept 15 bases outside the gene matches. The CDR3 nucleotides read TGTGCCAGCACCGCAAAAGCGGGGGGGCCGTTCGGTACGCAGTATTTT. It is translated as CASTAKAGGPFGTQYF.

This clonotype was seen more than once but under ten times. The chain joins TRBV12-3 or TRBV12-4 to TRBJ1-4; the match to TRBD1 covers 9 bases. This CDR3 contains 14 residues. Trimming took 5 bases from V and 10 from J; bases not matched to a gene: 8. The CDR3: CASSRDREFGKLFF. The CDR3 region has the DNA TGTGCCAGCAGTAGGGACAGGGAATTCGGAAAACTGTTTTTT.

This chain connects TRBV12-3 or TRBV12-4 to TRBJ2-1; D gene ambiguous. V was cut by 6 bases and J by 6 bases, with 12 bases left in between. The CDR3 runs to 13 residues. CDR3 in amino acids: CASSPGWGNEQFF. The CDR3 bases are TGTGCCAGCAGCCCGGGTTGGGGCAATGAGCAGTTCTTC.

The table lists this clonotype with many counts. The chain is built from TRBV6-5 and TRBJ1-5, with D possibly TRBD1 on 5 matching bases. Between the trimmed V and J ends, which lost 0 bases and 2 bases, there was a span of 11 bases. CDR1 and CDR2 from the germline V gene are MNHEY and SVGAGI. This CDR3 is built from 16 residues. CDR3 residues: CASSYSSVGGNQPQHF. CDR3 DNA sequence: TGTGCCAGCAGTTACTCGAGTGTGGGGGGCAATCAGCCCCAGCATTTT.

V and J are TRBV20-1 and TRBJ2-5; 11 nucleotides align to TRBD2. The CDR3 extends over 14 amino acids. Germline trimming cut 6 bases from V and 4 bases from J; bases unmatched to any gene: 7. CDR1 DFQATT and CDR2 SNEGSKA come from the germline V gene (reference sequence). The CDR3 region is CSALAGGPGETQYF. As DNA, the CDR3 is TGCAGTGCCTTAGCGGGGGGGCCGGGAGAGACCCAGTACTTC.